The 31 T cell receptor beta chains reported below all come from one sample, sequenced in a study of post-analysis software for immune sequencing data (dated by TCRdb to about 2015). These receptors have no identified antigens. The investigation overall reported the following: Patients showed significantly higher frequencies than controls for five TRBV segments, among them TRBV5-6, TRBV5-1 and TRBV20-1.

Libraries were built with PCR. The listed sequencing device is Illumina HiSeq 2500. Unique molecular identifiers were incorporated into TCR beta cDNA libraries to reduce PCR and sequencing biases. TCRdb took the public reads, trimmed them with fastp at Q25, ran MiXCR for clone calling and kept in-frame beta chains. CDR3 protein sequences are deduplicated, and each keeps its most common genes and DNA. This sample has about 540,000 distinct CDR3 sequences in its table, and less than 40% of those were observed once. Jointly, the top ten make up less than 6% of the sample. The sequenced sample was blood. The receptors were gathered from a girl under 18 with multiple sclerosis.

The chain combines TRBV20-1 with TRBJ1-5; D call uncertain. The ends were cut back, 1 base at V and 4 bases at J, with 8 bases in the middle. The CDR3 runs to 13 residues. Germline V lookup: CDR1 DFQATT, CDR2 SNEGSKA (reference sequence). The CDR3 spells CSARGGLNQPQHF. CDR3 in DNA: TGCAGTGCTAGAGGCGGTCTGAATCAGCCCCAGCATTTT.

The chain couples TRBV29-1 to TRBJ2-1; possibly TRBD1 for D (6 bases). Germline V CDR1 and CDR2: SQVTM, ANQGSEA. The V gene lost 4 bases and the J gene lost 3 bases, with 19 bases spanning the gap. The CDR3 is 16 residues long. The CDR3 here is CSVGILDSKFYNEQFF. DNA for the CDR3: TGCAGCGTTGGGATATTGGACAGTAAATTCTACAATGAGCAGTTCTTC.

This clonotype was seen a handful of times. This sequence joins TRBV10-2 and TRBJ2-3; 7 bases fit TRBD2. This CDR3 spans 15 amino acids. The junction had 7 bases not matched to a gene; V was cut back by 5 bases and J by 2 bases. The germline V gene encodes CDR1 WSHSY and CDR2 SAAADI. CDR3 DNA: TGCGCCAGCAGTACTAGCGACAGATCCACAGATACGCAGTATTTT. Encoded protein: CASSTSDRSTDTQYF.

The J gene is TRBJ2-5, the V gene TRBV20-1, with 12 bases identical to TRBD2. The CDR3 has 15 residues. V shed 5 bases, J shed 9 bases, and the junction held 13 bases outside the gene matches. CDR1 and CDR2 (germline): DFQATT, SNEGSKA (reference sequence). CDR3 nucleotide sequence: TGCAGTGCTGGAGGAACGACTAGCGGGGGTGACGCCCAGTACTTC. This codes for CSAGGTTSGGDAQYF.

J is TRBJ2-1 and V is TRBV20-1; 7 bases align to TRBD2. There are 14 residues in the CDR3. With V trimmed by 5 bases and J by 5 bases, 9 bases remained unmatched. CDR1 and CDR2 from the germline V gene are DFQATT and SNEGSKA (reference sequence). The CDR3 is CSALPGLPHNEQFF. The CDR3 bases are TGCAGTGCTCTTCCGGGACTACCGCACAATGAGCAGTTCTTC.

The CDR3 DNA is TGTGCCAGCAGCTTAGCGCTAAGGGGGCGCGATCAGCCCCAGCATTTT. It yields the protein CASSLALRGRDQPQHF. The V gene is TRBV7-6, the J gene TRBJ1-5; 7 bases map to TRBD1. The CDR3 is 16 residues long. V shed 0 bases and J 5 bases; nucleotides not matched to a gene: 7. Per germline, CDR1 SGHVS and CDR2 FNYEAQ.

This rearrangement joins TRBV10-3 to TRBJ1-5; D is ambiguous. The V gene lost 3 bases and the J gene lost 6 bases, with 12 bases spanning the gap. This CDR3 region has 14 residues. Germline V CDR1 and CDR2: ENHRY, SYGVKD. Written as DNA, the CDR3 is TGTGCCATCAGTGATGGCGGGGTGGTTCAGCCCCAGCATTTT. This translates into CAISDGGVVQPQHF.

The rearrangement links TRBV12-3 or TRBV12-4 to TRBJ1-1; 10 positions match TRBD1. V lost 5 bases and J lost 1; bases outside the gene matches: 7. CDR3 length equals 16 residues. CDR3 nucleotide sequence: TGTGCCAGCAGTCTTGGACAGGGGGTAACGAACACTGAAGCTTTCTTT. This encodes CASSLGQGVTNTEAFF.

Here the CDR3 reads CAISGPGTGNTGELFF. Here the CDR3 DNA reads TGTGCCATCAGTGGGCCTGGGACAGGGAACACCGGGGAGCTGTTTTTT. V is TRBV10-3 and J is TRBJ2-2; 8 bases agree with TRBD1. Germline lookup yields CDR1 ENHRY and CDR2 SYGVKD. The CDR3 runs 16 residues. V shed 4 bases and J 1 base; nucleotides not matched to a gene: 5.

This clonotype was seen only a few times. This chain joins TRBV7-2 and TRBJ1-5; D unresolved. Trimming shortened V by 3 bases and J by 4 bases, and 10 bases separated the two germline ends. The CDR3 totals 14 residues. Germline V gives CDR1 SGHTA, CDR2 FQGNSA. Here the CDR3 reads CASSLGSGNQPQHF. The CDR3 nucleotides are TGTGCCAGCAGCTTGGGTTCGGGGAATCAGCCCCAGCATTTT.

This clonotype appeared many times. A read error may account for a junction end that differs from germline. This chain links TRBV12-3 or TRBV12-4 with TRBJ2-7; tentative D call: TRBD1 (5 bases). The CDR3 loop spans 14 amino acids. CDR3 DNA: TGCGCCAGCAGCTTGGGGCTCTCATCCTACGAGCAGTACTTC. It is translated as CASSLGLSSYEQYF.

The rearrangement joins TRBV7-8 to TRBJ1-4; D gene unclear. Per the germline V gene, CDR1 is SGHVS and CDR2 is FQNEAQ. Trimming pared 8 bases from V and 0 bases from J, leaving 16 bases between. This CDR3 has 16 amino acids. This CDR3 reads CASRAKVVPTNEKLFF. CDR3 coding DNA: TGTGCCAGCCGAGCTAAGGTGGTCCCAACTAATGAAAAACTGTTTTTT.

The V call is TRBV2, the J call TRBJ1-1, with D maybe TRBD1 (5 bases). CDR3 length equals 13 residues. V lost 10 bases, J lost 4 bases, and 16 bases lay in between. Germline CDR1 SNHLY, CDR2 FYNNEI. The CDR3 nucleotides are TGTGCCACCGCCGACGGGGCGTCCACTGAAGCTTTCTTT. Its translation: CATADGASTEAFF.

This clonotype was seen only once. The chain recombines TRBV9 with TRBJ2-1, with D perhaps TRBD2 (6 bases). The V and J ends lost 6 bases and 0 bases respectively, with 16 bases between them. This CDR3 comprises 16 residues. Germline assignment: CDR1 SGDLS and CDR2 YYNGEE. The CDR3 bases are TGTGCCAGCACCGGGATGCGGGATGGCTCCTACAATGAGCAGTTCTTC. Protein product: CASTGMRDGSYNEQFF.

The rearrangement links TRBV12-3 or TRBV12-4 to TRBJ2-1; 8 nucleotides align to TRBD1. The CDR3 has 15 amino acids. With 4 bases clipped from V and 3 bases from J, the junction kept 5 bases outside the gene matches. The CDR3 loop is CASSYRGSFYNEQFF. The CDR3 nucleotides are TGTGCCAGCAGTTACAGGGGGTCCTTCTACAATGAGCAGTTCTTC.

This clonotype was found a few times. This sequence joins TRBV20-1 and TRBJ2-5, with D maybe TRBD2 (6 bases). Looked up from germline, CDR1 is DFQATT and CDR2 is SNEGSKA (reference sequence). The CDR3 runs 15 residues. Trimming took 3 bases from V and 4 from J, leaving 18 bases between them. The CDR3 loop is CSASPGTRDPETQYF. CDR3 sequence (DNA): TGCAGTGCTAGCCCCGGGACGCGGGACCCAGAGACCCAGTACTTC.

V is TRBV28 and J is TRBJ1-2; D is possibly TRBD1 (6 bases). In germline, CDR1 is MDHEN, CDR2 SYDVKM. The CDR3 is 15 residues long. V shed 5 bases and J shed 1 base, with 14 bases lying between them. DNA of the CDR3: TGTGCCAGCAGTCCCGGACAGACCATTAACTATGGCTACACCTTC. The encoded protein is CASSPGQTINYGYTF.

The V call is TRBV6-2 or TRBV6-3, the J call TRBJ2-1; 13 bases line up with TRBD2. V lost 7 bases, J lost 6 bases, and 6 bases stayed unmatched. Germline CDR1 is MNHEY and CDR2 is SVGEGT. The CDR3 sequence is 15 residues long. CDR3 bases: TGTGCCAGCAACAGCGGACTAGCGGGGGCCAATGAGCAGTTCTTC. This gives the protein CASNSGLAGANEQFF.

The J gene is TRBJ1-1, the V gene TRBV12-3 or TRBV12-4; possible D gene TRBD1, 6 bases. V was shortened by 6 bases and J by 5 bases, with 19 bases between the two germline ends. This CDR3 has 15 residues. CDR3 sequence (DNA): TGTGCCAGCAGCTCCCACAGGGCCCTGGGGACTGAAGCTTTCTTT. Protein product: CASSSHRALGTEAFF.

CDR3 nucleotide sequence: TGTGCCAGCAGCTTAGTAGGCAGTTACTATGGCTACACCTTC. This codes for CASSLVGSYYGYTF. This chain connects TRBV7-9 to TRBJ1-2; D uncertain. The germline CDR1 and CDR2 sequences are SEHNR and FQNEAQ (reference sequence). V was pared by 1 base and J by 3 bases, with 9 bases between. The CDR3 is made up of 14 amino acids.

The rearrangement uses TRBV11-2 and TRBJ1-2; D may be TRBD1 (5 bases). This CDR3 is 13 amino acids long. Trimming stripped 6 bases from V and 8 bases from J, with 16 bases between. Per the germline V gene, CDR1 is SGHAT and CDR2 is FQNNGV. The CDR3 protein is CASSEGRTSGYTF. CDR3 coding DNA: TGTGCCAGCAGTGAGGGGAGGACGTCGGGCTACACCTTC.

The chain carries TRBV4-1 and TRBJ1-5; D not resolved. The V gene's germline CDR1 is MGHRA and CDR2 YSYEKL. Trimming cost V 0 bases and J 9 bases, with 9 bases left between them. This CDR3 contains 13 residues. The chain's CDR3 is CASSQEIETPQHF. In nucleotides, the CDR3 is TGCGCCAGCAGCCAAGAGATAGAGACGCCCCAGCATTTT.

V and J are TRBV2 and TRBJ2-5; D tentatively reads TRBD1 or TRBD2 (6 bases each). Looked up from germline, CDR1 is SNHLY and CDR2 is FYNNEI. CDR3 length: 16 residues. V was pared by 0 bases and J by 5 bases, with 16 bases between. Written as DNA, the CDR3 is TGTGCCAGCAGTGAAGCGCTTGGGGGGCAGCGGGAGACCCAGTACTTC. Encoded protein: CASSEALGGQRETQYF.

This chain joins TRBV3-1 and TRBJ1-1, with D tentatively TRBD1 (5 bases). Germline CDR1 is LGHDT and CDR2 is YNNKEL (reference sequence). The germline V and J ends were trimmed by 4 bases and 0 bases, with 15 bases remaining between them. The CDR3 runs 16 residues. This CDR3 reads CASSPGVWGMNTEAFF. The CDR3 nucleotides are TGTGCCAGCAGCCCCGGGGTTTGGGGCATGAACACTGAAGCTTTCTTT.

CDR3 in amino acids: CASSASLYEQYF. DNA of the CDR3: TGTGCCAGCAGCGCCTCGTTGTATGAGCAGTACTTC. The rearrangement links TRBV7-2 to TRBJ2-5; D remains unclear. This CDR3 is 12 amino acids long. Per germline, CDR1 SGHTA and CDR2 FQGNSA. Trimming removed 5 bases from V and 11 bases from J, with 15 bases in between.

The rearrangement joins TRBV6-1 to TRBJ2-1; D gene unclear. CDR3 length: 14 residues. Between the trimmed V and J ends, which lost 2 bases and 7 bases, there was a span of 12 bases. The germline V gene has CDR1 MNHNS and CDR2 SASEGT. The CDR3: CASSEYLAVNEQFF. The CDR3 DNA follows: TGTGCCAGCAGTGAATATTTGGCGGTTAATGAGCAGTTCTTC.

This sequence joins TRBV20-1 and TRBJ1-2, with 10 bases matching TRBD1. The V segment lost 4 bases and the J segment 6 bases; nucleotides outside the gene matches: 14. The CDR3 is 16 amino acids. Germline V lookup: CDR1 DFQATT, CDR2 SNEGSKA (reference sequence). The CDR3, as DNA: TGCAGTGCTACCCACCTATTCACGGACAGGGGGAATGGCTACACCTTC. It codes for CSATHLFTDRGNGYTF.

The V and J genes are TRBV29-1 and TRBJ2-1, with 7 nucleotides matching TRBD1. This CDR3 region has 17 residues. With V trimmed by 4 bases and J by 1 base, 13 bases remained unmatched. Germline V gene lookup returns CDR1 SQVTM and CDR2 ANQGSEA. For the CDR3, the DNA is TGCAGCGTTGGGCATTACGAGACAGGGATTTCCTACAATGAGCAGTTCTTC. Its protein product is CSVGHYETGISYNEQFF.

The rearrangement uses TRBV5-4 and TRBJ2-5; D may be TRBD1 or TRBD2 (6 bases each). V was shortened by 0 bases and J by 5 bases, with 17 bases between the two germline ends. The CDR3 has 16 amino acids. Looked up from germline, CDR1 is SGHNT and CDR2 is YYREEE (reference sequence). This CDR3 is CASSLVVGGLGETQYF. CDR3 in DNA: TGTGCCAGCAGCTTGGTGGTGGGGGGCCTGGGGGAGACCCAGTACTTC.

This clonotype was found a few times. The V call is TRBV20-1, the J call TRBJ1-1; D is undetermined. Germline loops: CDR1 DFQATT, CDR2 SNEGSKA (reference sequence). Trimming cost V 0 bases and J 13 bases, with 15 bases left between them. This CDR3 spans 12 amino acids. The CDR3 sequence is CSARDLANQGFF. The CDR3 DNA follows: TGCAGTGCTAGAGATCTGGCAAACCAAGGTTTCTTT.

This clonotype was recorded only once. The chain couples TRBV29-1 to TRBJ1-1; 7 bases are a match to TRBD1. The CDR3 is 15 residues long. Germline CDR1 and CDR2: SQVTM and ANQGSEA. V shed 6 bases, J shed 8 bases, and the junction held 18 bases outside the gene matches. CDR3 in amino acids: CSVQQKMTGPLEAFF. CDR3 nucleotide sequence: TGCAGCGTCCAACAGAAAATGACAGGGCCGTTGGAAGCTTTCTTT.